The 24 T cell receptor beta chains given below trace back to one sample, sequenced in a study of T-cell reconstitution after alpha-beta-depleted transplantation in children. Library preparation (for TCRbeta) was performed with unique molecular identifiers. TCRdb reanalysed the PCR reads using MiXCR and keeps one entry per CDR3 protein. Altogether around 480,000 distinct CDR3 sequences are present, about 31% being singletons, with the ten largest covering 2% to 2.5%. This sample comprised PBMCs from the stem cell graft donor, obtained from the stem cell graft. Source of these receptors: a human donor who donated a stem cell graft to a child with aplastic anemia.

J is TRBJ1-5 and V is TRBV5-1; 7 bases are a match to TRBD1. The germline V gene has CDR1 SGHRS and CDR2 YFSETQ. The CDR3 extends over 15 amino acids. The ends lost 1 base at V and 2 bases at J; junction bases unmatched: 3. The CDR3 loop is CASSLNTGGNQPQHF. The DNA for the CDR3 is TGCGCCAGCAGCTTGAACACAGGGGGCAATCAGCCCCAGCATTTT. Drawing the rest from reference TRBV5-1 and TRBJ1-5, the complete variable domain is KAGVTQTPRYLIKTRGQQVTLSCSPISGHRSVSWYQQTPGQGLQFLFEYFSETQRNKGNFPGRFSGRQFSNSRSEMNVSTLELGDSALYLCASSLNTGGNQPQHFGDGTRLSIL.

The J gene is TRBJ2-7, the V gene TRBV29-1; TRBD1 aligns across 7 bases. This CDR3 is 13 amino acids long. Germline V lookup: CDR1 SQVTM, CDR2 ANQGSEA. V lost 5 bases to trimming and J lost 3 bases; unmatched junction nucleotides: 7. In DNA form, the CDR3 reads TGCAGCGTTCTGACAGGGATAGTCTACGAGCAGTACTTC. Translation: CSVLTGIVYEQYF.

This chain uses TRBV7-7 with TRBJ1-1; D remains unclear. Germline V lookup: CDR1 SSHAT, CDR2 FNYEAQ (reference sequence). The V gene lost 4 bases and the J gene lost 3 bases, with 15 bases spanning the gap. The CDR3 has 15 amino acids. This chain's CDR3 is CASSSLCPEDTEAFF. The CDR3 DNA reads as TGTGCCAGCAGCTCCCTCTGTCCAGAGGACACTGAAGCTTTCTTT.

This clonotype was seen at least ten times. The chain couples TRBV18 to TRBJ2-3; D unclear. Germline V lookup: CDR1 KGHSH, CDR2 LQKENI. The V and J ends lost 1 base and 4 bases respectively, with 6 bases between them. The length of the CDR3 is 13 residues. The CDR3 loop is CASSPQSPDTQYF. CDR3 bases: TGTGCCAGCTCACCACAATCTCCAGATACGCAGTATTTT.

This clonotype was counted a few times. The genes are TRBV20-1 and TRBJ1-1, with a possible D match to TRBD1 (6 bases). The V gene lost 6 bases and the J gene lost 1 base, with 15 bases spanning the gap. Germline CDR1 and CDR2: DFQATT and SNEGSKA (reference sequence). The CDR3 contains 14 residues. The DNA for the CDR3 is TGCAGTGCAACGACCCCGACAGGGAACACTGAAGCTTTCTTT. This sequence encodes CSATTPTGNTEAFF.

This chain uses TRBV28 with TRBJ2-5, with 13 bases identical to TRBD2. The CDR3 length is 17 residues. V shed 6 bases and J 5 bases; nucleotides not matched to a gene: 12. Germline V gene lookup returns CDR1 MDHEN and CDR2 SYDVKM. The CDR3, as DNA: TGTGCCAGCAGACCCGGACTAGCGGGAGTGATAAGGGAGACCCAGTACTTC. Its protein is CASRPGLAGVIRETQYF.

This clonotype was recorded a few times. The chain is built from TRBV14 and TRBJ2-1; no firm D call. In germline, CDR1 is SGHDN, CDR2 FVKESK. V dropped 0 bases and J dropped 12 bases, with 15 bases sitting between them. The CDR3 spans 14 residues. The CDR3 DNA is TGTGCCAGCAGCCAAGATCTTGTCCAAGTAAGGCAGTTCTTC. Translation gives CASSQDLVQVRQFF. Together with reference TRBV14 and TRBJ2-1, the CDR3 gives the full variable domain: EAGVTQFPSHSVIEKGQTVTLRCDPISGHDNLYWYRRVMGKEIKFLLHFVKESKQDESGMPNNRFLAERTGGTYSTLKVQPAELEDSGVYFCASSQDLVQVRQFFGPGTRLTVL.

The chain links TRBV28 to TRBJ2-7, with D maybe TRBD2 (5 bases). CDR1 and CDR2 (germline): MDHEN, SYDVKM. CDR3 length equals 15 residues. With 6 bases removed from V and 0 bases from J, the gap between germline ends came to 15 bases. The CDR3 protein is CASSRRSGASYEQYF. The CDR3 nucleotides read TGTGCCAGCAGCCGCCGCAGCGGAGCCTCCTACGAGCAGTACTTC.

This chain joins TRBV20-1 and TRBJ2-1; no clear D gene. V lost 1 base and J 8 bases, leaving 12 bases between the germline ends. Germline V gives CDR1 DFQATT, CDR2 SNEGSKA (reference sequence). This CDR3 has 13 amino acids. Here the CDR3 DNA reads TGCAGTGCTAGAGGTCTAGAATGGGATGAGCAGTTCTTC. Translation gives CSARGLEWDEQFF.

The CDR3 DNA sequence: TGTGCCTGGAGTGCTTCCCTTATGACAGGGAGAAGAGGGGGTAGCAATCAGCCCCAGCATTTT. Its translation: CAWSASLMTGRRGGSNQPQHF. The genes are TRBV30 and TRBJ1-5; 7 nucleotides line up with TRBD1. Trimming at V came to 1 base and at J to 0 bases, leaving 21 bases not matched to a gene. From germline, CDR1 is GTSNPN and CDR2 SVGIG (reference sequence). This CDR3 comprises 21 residues. Using reference TRBV30 and TRBJ1-5 for the parts outside the CDR3, the full variable domain is SQTIHQWPATLVQPVGSPLSLECTVEGTSNPNLYWYRQAAGRGLQLLFYSVGIGQISSEVPQNLSASRPQDRQFILSSKKLLLSDSGFYLCAWSASLMTGRRGGSNQPQHFGDGTRLSIL.

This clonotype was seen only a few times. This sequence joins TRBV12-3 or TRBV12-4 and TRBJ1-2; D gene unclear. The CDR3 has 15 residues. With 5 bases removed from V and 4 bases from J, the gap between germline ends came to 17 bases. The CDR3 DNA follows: TGTGCCAGCAGTCCTGGACCTGGACGAGGCTATGGCTACACCTTC. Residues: CASSPGPGRGYGYTF.

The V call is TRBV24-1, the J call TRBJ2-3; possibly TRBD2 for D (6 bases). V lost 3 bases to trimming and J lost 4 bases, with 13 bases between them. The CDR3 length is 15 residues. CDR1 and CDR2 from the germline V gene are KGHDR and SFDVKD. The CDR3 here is CATSDPGRSPDTQYF. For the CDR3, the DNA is TGTGCCACCAGTGATCCAGGGAGGAGTCCAGATACGCAGTATTTT.

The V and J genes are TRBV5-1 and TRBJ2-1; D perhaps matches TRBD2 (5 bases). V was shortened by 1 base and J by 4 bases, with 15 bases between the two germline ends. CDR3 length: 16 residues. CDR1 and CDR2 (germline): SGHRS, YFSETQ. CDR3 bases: TGCGCCAGCAGCTTGCTGAGGGCCGACCTGTACAATGAGCAGTTCTTC. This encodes CASSLLRADLYNEQFF.

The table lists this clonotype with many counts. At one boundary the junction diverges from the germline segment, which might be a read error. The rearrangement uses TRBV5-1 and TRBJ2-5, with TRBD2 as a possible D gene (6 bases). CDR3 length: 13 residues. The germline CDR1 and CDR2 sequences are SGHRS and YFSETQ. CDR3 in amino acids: CASSLGTEETQYF. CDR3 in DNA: TGTGCCAGCAGTCTAGGGACTGAAGAGACCCAGTACTTC.

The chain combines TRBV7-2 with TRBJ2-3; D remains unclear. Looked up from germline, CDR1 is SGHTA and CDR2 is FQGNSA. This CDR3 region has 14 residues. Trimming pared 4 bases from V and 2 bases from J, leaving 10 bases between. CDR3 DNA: TGTGCCAGCAGCTCTGACACGAACACAGATACGCAGTATTTT. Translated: CASSSDTNTDTQYF. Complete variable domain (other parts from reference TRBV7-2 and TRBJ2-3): GAGVSQSPSNKVTEKGKDVELRCDPISGHTALYWYRQSLGQGLEFLIYFQGNSAPDKSGLPSDRFSAERTGGSVSTLTIQRTQQEDSAVYLCASSSDTNTDTQYFGPGTRLTVL.

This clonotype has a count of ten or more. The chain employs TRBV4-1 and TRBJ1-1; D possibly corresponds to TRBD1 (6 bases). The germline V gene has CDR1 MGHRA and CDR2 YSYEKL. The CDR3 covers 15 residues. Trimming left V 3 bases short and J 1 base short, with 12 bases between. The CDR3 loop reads CASSHSLQGNTEAFF. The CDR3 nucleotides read TGCGCCAGCAGCCACAGTTTACAGGGGAACACTGAAGCTTTCTTT.

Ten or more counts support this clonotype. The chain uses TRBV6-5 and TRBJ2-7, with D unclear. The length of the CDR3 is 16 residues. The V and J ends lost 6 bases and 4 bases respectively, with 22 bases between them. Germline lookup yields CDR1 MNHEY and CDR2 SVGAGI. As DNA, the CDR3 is TGTGCCAGCAGATCACTCAAAATTACCCAAGGATACGAGCAGTACGTC. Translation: CASRSLKITQGYEQYV.

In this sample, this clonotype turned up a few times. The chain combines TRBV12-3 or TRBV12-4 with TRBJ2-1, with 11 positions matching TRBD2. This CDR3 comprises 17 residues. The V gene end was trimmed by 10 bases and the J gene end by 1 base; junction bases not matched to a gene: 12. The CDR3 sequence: CATLDSGRASSYNEQFF. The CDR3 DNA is TGTGCCACGTTAGATAGCGGGAGGGCGAGTTCCTACAATGAGCAGTTCTTC.

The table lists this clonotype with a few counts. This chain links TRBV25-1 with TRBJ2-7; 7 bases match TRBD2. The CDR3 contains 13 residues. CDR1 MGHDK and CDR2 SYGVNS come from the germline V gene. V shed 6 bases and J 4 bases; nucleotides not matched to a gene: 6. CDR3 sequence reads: CASSSPGGYEQYV. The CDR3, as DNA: TGTGCCAGCAGCTCTCCCGGGGGGTACGAGCAGTACGTC.

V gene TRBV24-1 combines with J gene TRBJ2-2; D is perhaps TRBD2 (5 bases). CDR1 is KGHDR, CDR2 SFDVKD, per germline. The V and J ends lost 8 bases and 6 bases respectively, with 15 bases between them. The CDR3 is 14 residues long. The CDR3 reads CATKSGGFAGELFF. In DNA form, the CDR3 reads TGTGCCACCAAGTCGGGCGGGTTTGCCGGGGAGCTGTTTTTT.

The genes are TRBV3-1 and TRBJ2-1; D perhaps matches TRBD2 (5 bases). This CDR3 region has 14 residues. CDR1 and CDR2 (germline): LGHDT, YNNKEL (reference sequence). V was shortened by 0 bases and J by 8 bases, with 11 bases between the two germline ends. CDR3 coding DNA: TGTGCCAGCAGCCAAGATTTCCCTAGCTATGAGCAGTTCTTC. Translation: CASSQDFPSYEQFF.

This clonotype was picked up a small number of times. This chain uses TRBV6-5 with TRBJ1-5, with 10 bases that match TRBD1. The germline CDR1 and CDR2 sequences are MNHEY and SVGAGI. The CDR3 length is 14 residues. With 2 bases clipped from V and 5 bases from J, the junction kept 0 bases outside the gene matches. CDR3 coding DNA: TGTGCCAGCAGTTACGGGACAGGGGATCAGCCCCAGCATTTT. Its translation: CASSYGTGDQPQHF.

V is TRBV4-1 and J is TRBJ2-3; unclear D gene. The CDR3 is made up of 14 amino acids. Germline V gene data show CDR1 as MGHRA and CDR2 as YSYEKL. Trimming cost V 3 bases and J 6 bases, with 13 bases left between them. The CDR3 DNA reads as TGCGCCAGCAGCCAGCTCTCGGAGAAGGATACGCAGTATTTT. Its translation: CASSQLSEKDTQYF.

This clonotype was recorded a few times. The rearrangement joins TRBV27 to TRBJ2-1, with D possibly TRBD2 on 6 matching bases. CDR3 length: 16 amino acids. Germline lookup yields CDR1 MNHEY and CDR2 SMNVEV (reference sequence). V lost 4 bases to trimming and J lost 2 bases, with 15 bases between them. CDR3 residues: CASSSPNGSPYNEQFF. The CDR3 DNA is TGTGCCAGCAGTTCGCCTAACGGGAGCCCCTACAATGAGCAGTTCTTC.